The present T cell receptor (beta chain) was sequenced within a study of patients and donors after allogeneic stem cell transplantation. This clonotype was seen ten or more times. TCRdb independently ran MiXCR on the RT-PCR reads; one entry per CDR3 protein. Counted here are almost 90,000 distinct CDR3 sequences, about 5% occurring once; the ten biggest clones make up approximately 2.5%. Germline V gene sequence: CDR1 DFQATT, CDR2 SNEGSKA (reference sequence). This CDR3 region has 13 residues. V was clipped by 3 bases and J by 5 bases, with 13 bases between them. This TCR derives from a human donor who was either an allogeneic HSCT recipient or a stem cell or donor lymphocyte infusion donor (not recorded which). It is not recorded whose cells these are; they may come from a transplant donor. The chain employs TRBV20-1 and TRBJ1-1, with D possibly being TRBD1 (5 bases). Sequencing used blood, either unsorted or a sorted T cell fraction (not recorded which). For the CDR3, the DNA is TGCAGTGCTAGTGGGGCGGGGGGAACTGAAGCTTTCTTT. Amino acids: CSASGAGGTEAFF.